This T cell receptor beta chain originates from a study of identical twins. TCRdb fed the 5' RACE reads into MiXCR, producing one record per CDR3 protein. The table lists 570,000 or so distinct CDR3 sequences, approximately 9.6% of them singletons. Comments on this clonotype: Its antigen remains unknown.

Findings of the study overall: Conclusions relied on cross-sectional statistical analysis, not following the same donors.

The CDR3 is made up of 14 amino acids. V was clipped by 2 bases and J by 3 bases, with 10 bases between them. Germline V gives CDR1 SGHAT, CDR2 FQNNGV. This same sample was also taken into another study, of yellow fever vaccine responses in identical twins.

The sequenced sample was PBMCs. The V call is TRBV11-2, the J call TRBJ2-5; no reliable D call. The sequence was collected from a woman in her late teens or twenties in good health. CDR3 sequence: CASSLFAAKETQYF. CDR3 coding DNA: TGTGCCAGCAGCTTATTTGCGGCTAAAGAGACCCAGTACTTC.